This T cell receptor (beta chain) was identified during a study of response to subunit inactivated influenza vaccine. The CDR3 loop spans 12 amino acids. Germline values: CDR1 SQVTM, CDR2 ANQGSEA. Trimming removed 2 bases from V and 4 bases from J, with 8 bases in between. TCRdb ran MiXCR on the RT-PCR reads and lists one entry per CDR3 protein. The sample holds roughly 550,000 distinct CDR3 sequences, 20% to 25% seen once. This same sample was also taken into another study, of T cells expressing NK-cell markers. That source notes: Libraries used 5'RACE template switching adding universal primer site and UMIs. Most of the eight sequenced donors tested HCMV-seropositive; one tested seronegative. Several of the experiments relied on an anti-gamma-delta TCR antibody so that only alpha-beta TCR T cells were sorted. Of the CD8+ T cell pool in 5 to 7 donors, about 1.0-8% was accounted for by dominant NKG2C+ clonotypes. Unclear, still, was the HCMV specificity of the expanded NKG2C+ T cell clones.

The sample was CD4+ T cells sorted from PBMCs, taken about 13 days after vaccination. The genes are TRBV29-1 and TRBJ2-5; perhaps TRBD1 as D (6 bases). The clonotype was recovered from a man in his fifties or sixties who received an inactivated influenza vaccine. The CDR3: CSVERTAETQYF. CDR3 in DNA: TGCAGCGTTGAACGGACAGCAGAGACCCAGTACTTC.